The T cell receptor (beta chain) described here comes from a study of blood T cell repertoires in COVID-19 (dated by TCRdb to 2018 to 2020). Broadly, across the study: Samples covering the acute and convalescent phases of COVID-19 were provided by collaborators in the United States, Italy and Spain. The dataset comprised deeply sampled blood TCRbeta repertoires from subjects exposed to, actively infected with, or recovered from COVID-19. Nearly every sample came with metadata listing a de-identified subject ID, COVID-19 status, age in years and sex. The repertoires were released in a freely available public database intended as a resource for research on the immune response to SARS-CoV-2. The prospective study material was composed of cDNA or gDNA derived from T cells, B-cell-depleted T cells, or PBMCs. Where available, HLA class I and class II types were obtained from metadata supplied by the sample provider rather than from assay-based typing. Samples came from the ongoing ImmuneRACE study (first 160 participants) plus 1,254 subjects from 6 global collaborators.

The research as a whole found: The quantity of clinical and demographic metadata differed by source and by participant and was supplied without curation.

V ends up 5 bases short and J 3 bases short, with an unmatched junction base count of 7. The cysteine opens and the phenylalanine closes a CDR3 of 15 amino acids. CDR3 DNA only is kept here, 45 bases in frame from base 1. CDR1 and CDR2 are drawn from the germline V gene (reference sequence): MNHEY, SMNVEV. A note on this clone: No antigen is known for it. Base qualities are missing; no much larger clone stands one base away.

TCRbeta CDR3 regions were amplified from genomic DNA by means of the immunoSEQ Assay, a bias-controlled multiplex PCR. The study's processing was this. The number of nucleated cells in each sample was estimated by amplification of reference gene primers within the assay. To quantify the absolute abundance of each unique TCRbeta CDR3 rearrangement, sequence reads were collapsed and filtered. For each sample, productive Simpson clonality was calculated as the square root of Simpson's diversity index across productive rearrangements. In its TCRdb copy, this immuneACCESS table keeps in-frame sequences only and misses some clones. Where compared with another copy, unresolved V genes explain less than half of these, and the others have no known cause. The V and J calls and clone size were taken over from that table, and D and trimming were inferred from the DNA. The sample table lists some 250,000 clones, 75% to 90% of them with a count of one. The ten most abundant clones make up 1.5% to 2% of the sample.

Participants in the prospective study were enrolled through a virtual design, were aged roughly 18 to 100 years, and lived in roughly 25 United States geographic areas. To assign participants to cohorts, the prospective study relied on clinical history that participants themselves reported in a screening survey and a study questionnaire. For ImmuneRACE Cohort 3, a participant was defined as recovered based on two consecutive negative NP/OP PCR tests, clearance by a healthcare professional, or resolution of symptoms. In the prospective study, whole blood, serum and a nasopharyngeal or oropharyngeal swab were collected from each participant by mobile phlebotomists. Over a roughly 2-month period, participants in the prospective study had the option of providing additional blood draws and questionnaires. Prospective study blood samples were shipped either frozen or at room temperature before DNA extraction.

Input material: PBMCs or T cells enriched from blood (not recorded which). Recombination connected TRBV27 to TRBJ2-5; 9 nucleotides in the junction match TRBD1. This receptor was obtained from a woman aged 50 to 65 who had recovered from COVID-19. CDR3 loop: CASSPGQGYEETQYF. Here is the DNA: TGTGCCAGCAGTCCCGGACAGGGGTATGAAGAGACCCAGTACTTC.